This T cell receptor beta chain derives from a study of T cell responses to AZD1222 COVID-19 vaccine. Repertoires were generated with immunoSEQ multiplex PCR, while TCRdb's copy carries only in-frame clones and drops some. In the table there are 100,000 to 150,000 clones, more than 70% of which are singletons. Broader study findings: In all cases, repertoires were sampled only after the peak T cell response. The donor group comprised mostly white British people and more females; the analysis possibly underestimated clonal diversity.

Researchers grouped second doses given at about 4 or about 12 weeks into one pool. Of note for this clone: The antigen remains unidentified.

CDR3 length equals 14 residues. In germline, CDR1 is MDHEN, CDR2 SYDVKM. The V and J ends lost 5 bases and 1 base respectively, with 8 bases between them. Material: peripheral blood, obtained 28 days after the second AZD1222 dose. The rearrangement uses TRBV28 and TRBJ2-2, with D possibly being TRBD1 (6 bases). This receptor was identified in an adult who received the AZD1222 COVID-19 vaccine. The CDR3 reads CASSPGQNTGELFF. The CDR3, as DNA: TGTGCCAGCAGTCCGGGACAGAACACCGGGGAGCTGTTTTTT.